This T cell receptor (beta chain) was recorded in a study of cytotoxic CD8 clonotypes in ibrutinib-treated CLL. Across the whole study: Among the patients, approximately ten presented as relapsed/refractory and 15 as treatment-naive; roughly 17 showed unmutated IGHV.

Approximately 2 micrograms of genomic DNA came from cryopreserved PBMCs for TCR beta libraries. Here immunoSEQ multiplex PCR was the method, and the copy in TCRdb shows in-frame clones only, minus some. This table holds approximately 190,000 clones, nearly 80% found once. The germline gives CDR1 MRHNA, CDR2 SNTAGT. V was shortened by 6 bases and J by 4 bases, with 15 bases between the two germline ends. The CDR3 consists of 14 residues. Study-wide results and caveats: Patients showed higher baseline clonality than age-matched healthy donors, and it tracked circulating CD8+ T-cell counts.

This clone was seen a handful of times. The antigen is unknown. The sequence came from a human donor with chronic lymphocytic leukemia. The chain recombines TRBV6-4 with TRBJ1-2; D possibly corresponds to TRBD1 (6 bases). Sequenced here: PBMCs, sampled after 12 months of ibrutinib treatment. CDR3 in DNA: TGTGCCAGCAGCGCGGACAGAAGGAGCTATGGCTACACCTTC. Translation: CASSADRRSYGYTF.